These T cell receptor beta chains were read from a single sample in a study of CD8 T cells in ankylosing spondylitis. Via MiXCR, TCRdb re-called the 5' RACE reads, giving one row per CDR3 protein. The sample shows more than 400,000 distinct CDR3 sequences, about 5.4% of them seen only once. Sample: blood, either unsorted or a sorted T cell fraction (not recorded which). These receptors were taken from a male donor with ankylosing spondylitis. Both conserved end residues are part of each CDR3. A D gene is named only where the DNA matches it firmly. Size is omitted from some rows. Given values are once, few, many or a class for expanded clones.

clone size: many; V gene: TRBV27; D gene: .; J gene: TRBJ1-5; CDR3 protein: CASSLSWRDPQHF; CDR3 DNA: TGTGCCAGCAGTTTATCCTGGAGGGATCCCCAGCATTTT
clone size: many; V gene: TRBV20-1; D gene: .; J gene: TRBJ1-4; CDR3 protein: CSARLGGGASNEKLFF; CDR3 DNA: TGCAGTGCTAGGTTAGGTGGGGGGGCAAGTAATGAAAAACTGTTTTTT
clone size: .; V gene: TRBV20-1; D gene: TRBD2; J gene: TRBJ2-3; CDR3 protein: CSAGVAGGPDTQYF; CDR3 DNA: TGCAGTGCTGGGGTGGCGGGAGGCCCAGATACGCAGTATTTT
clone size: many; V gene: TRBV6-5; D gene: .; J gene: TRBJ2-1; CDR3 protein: CASSYLGGVDYNEQFF; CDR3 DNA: TGTGCCAGCAGTTACTTGGGGGGAGTGGACTACAATGAGCAGTTCTTC
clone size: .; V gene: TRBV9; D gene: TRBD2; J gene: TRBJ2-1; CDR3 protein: CASSHRGLAGGPGNEQFF; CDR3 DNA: TGTGCCAGCAGCCACCGGGGACTAGCGGGAGGGCCTGGGAATGAGCAGTTCTTC
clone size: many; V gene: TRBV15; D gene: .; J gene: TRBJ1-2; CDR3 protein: CATSRALPGYTF; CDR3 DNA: TGTGCCACCAGCAGAGCCCTGCCGGGCTACACCTTC
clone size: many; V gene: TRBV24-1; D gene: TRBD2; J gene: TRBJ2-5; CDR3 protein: CATSDPTAGGETQYF; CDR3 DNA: TGTGCCACCAGTGATCCCACTGCGGGGGGCGAGACCCAGTACTTC
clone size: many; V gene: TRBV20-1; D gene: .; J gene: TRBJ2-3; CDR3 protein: CSARGVGARTDTQYF; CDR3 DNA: TGCAGTGCTAGAGGGGTGGGGGCGAGAACAGATACGCAGTATTTT
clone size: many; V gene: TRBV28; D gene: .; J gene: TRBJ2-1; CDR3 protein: CASSTSAGRPYNEQFF; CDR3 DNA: TGTGCCAGCAGCACAAGTGCCGGTCGCCCCTACAATGAGCAGTTCTTC
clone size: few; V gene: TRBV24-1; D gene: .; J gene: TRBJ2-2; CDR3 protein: CATSDRSRVTGELFF; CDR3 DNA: TGTGCCACCAGTGACCGGAGCCGGGTCACCGGGGAGCTGTTTTTT
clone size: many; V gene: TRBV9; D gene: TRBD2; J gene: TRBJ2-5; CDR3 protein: CASSVELTSGPSTQETQYF; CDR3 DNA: TGTGCCAGCAGCGTAGAGTTGACTAGCGGACCAAGCACCCAAGAGACCCAGTACTTC
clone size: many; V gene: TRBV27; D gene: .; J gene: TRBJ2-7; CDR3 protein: CASSWASSYEQYF; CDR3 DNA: TGTGCCAGCAGTTGGGCTAGCTCCTACGAGCAGTACTTC
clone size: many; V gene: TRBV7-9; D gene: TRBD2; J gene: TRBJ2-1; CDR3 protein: CASSPPGLYYNEQFF; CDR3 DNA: TGTGCCAGCAGCCCTCCGGGACTATACTACAATGAGCAGTTCTTC
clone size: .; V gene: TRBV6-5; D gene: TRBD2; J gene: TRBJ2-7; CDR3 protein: CASSYGGSMYEQYF; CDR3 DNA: TGTGCCAGCAGTTACGGCGGGAGTATGTACGAGCAGTACTTC
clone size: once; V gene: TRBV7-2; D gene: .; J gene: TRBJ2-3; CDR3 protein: CASSPAANTQYF; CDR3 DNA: TGTGCCAGCAGCCCAGCGGCCAATACGCAGTATTTT
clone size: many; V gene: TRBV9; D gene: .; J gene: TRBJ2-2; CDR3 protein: CASTRNLGELFF; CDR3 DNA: TGTGCCAGCACCCGAAATCTGGGGGAGCTGTTTTTT
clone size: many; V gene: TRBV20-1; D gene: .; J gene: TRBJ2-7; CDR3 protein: CSLDGAFRSREQYF; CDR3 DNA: TGCAGCCTGGATGGAGCGTTCAGGTCTCGGGAGCAGTACTTC
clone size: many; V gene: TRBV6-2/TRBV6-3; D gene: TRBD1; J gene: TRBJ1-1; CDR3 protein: CASRRGQPNTEAFF; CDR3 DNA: TGTGCCAGCAGAAGGGGACAGCCGAACACTGAAGCTTTCTTT
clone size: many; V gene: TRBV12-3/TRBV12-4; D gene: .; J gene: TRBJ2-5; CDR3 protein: CASTVTEFQETQYF; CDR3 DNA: TGTGCCAGCACCGTAACAGAGTTTCAAGAGACCCAGTACTTC
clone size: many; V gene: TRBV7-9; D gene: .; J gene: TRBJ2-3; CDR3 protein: CASTTYPHYRGSTSTDTQYF; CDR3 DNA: TGTGCCAGCACCACTTACCCTCATTATCGGGGGTCCACTAGCACAGATACGCAGTATTTT
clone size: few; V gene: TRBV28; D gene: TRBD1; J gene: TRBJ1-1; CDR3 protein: CASSIRDSLGTEAFF; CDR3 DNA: TGTGCCAGCAGTATCAGGGACAGTTTGGGCACTGAAGCTTTCTTT
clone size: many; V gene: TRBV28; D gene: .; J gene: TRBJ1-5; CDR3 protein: CASSSSPRDGAFGPQHF; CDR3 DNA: TGTGCCAGCAGTTCAAGCCCCCGAGACGGGGCTTTTGGGCCCCAGCATTTT
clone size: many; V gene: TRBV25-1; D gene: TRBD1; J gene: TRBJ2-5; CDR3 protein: CASSQGPVSYF; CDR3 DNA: TGTGCCAGTTCACAGGGGCCTGTCTCCTACTTC
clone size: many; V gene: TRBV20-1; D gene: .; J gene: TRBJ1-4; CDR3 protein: CSASRGGDEKLFF; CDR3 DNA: TGCAGTGCCTCACGGGGAGGGGATGAAAAACTGTTTTTT
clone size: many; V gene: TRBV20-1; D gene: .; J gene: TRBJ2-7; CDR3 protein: CSAVPRRIRYEQYF; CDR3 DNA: TGCAGTGCAGTCCCCCGGCGGATTCGGTACGAGCAGTACTTC
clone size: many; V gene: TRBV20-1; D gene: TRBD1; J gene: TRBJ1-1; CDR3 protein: CSAREGGETEAFF; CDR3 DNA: TGCAGTGCTAGGGAAGGGGGCGAGACTGAAGCTTTCTTT
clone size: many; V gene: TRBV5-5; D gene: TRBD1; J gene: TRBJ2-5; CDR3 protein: CASSVTGTVQETQYF; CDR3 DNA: TGTGCCAGCAGCGTAACCGGGACAGTTCAAGAGACCCAGTACTTC
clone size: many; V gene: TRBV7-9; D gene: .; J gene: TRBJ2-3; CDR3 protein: CASSLRFQDTQYF; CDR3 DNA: TGTGCCAGCAGCTTACGGTTTCAAGATACGCAGTATTTT
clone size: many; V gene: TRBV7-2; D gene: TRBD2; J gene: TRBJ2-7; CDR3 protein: CASSLVAGVWYEQYF; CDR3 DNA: TGTGCCAGCAGCTTAGTTGCGGGGGTATGGTACGAGCAGTACTTC
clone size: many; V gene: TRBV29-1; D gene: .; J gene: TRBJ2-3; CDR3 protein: CSVEESGPDTQYF; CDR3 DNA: TGCAGCGTTGAAGAATCAGGGCCAGATACGCAGTATTTT
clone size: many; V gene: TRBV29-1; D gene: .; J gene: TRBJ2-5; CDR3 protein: CSVGSGETQYF; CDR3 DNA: TGCAGCGTTGGGTCGGGGGAGACCCAGTACTTC
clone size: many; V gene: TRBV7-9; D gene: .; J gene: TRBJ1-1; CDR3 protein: CASSIQGAAFF; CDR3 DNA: TGTGCCAGCAGCATCCAGGGTGCGGCTTTCTTT
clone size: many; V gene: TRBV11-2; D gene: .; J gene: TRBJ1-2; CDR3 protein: CASSSSQGRNYGYTF; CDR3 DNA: TGTGCCAGCAGCAGCTCTCAAGGGCGGAACTATGGCTACACCTTC
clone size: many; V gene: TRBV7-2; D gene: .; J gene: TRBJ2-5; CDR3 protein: CASSRGGGVQETQYF; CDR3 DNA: TGTGCCAGCAGCCGAGGGGGGGGAGTCCAAGAGACCCAGTACTTC